The 8 T cell receptor beta chains given below trace back to one sample, sequenced in a study of blood T cell repertoires in COVID-19. The data were produced by immunoSEQ multiplex PCR, yet TCRdb's version contains in-frame clones alone and is incomplete. The table has over 250,000 clones, 70% to 90% seen once. The sequencing input was PBMCs or T cells enriched from blood (not recorded which). The receptors stem from a woman in her thirties who had recovered from COVID-19.

The V and J genes are TRBV18 and TRBJ1-5; D is undetermined. The V end lost 2 bases, the J end lost 4 bases, and 6 bases lay between the germline ends. The CDR3 length is 13 residues. CDR1 is KGHSH and CDR2 is LQKENI in the germline V gene. DNA for the CDR3: TGTGCCAGCTCACCAACGGGTAATCAGCCCCAGCATTTT. The encoded protein is CASSPTGNQPQHF.

This chain uses TRBV9 with TRBJ1-1; possible D gene TRBD1, 5 bases. V shed 1 base and J shed 1 base, with 8 bases lying between them. CDR3 length: 14 amino acids. Germline CDR1 is SGDLS and CDR2 is YYNGEE. CDR3 region: CASSVRGRNTEAFF. The CDR3 nucleotides read TGTGCCAGCAGCGTAAGGGGCAGGAACACTGAAGCTTTCTTT. Looking up the rest from reference TRBV9 and TRBJ1-1 gives the full variable domain: DSGVTQTPKHLITATGQRVTLRCSPRSGDLSVYWYQQSLDQGLQFLIQYYNGEERAKGNILERFSAQQFPDLHSELNLSSLELGDSALYFCASSVRGRNTEAFFGQGTRLTVV.

The chain employs TRBV5-1 and TRBJ2-3; D is possibly TRBD2 (5 bases). This CDR3 is 14 amino acids long. The ends were cut back, 6 bases at V and 3 bases at J, with 14 bases in the middle. From germline, CDR1 is SGHRS and CDR2 YFSETQ. The DNA for the CDR3 is TGCGCCAGCAAAGTGACTACGGGGACAGATACGCAGTATTTT. This translates into CASKVTTGTDTQYF.

The chain uses TRBV28 and TRBJ1-2, with D perhaps matching TRBD1 (5 bases). CDR1 and CDR2 from the germline V gene are MDHEN and SYDVKM. The CDR3 is made up of 15 amino acids. The V and J ends lost 3 bases and 8 bases respectively, with 19 bases between them. CDR3 DNA sequence: TGTGCCAGCAGTTTGGGACGGGGCGGGGGACTCGGCTACACCTTC. It translates to CASSLGRGGGLGYTF.

This chain links TRBV19 with TRBJ1-2, with a tentative D call TRBD1 (6 bases). There are 13 residues in the CDR3. V was pared by 1 base and J by 8 bases, with 11 bases between. CDR1 LNHDA and CDR2 SQIVND come from the germline V gene (reference sequence). The CDR3 bases are TGTGCCAGTAGTATAGTTACAGGGCAGGGCTACACCTTC. It codes for CASSIVTGQGYTF.

There are a few counts of this clone. The gene calls are TRBV7-3 and TRBJ2-1; tentatively, D is TRBD2 (6 bases). V lost 2 bases to trimming and J lost 1 base, with 9 bases between them. This CDR3 has 15 residues. The germline CDR1 and CDR2 sequences are SGHTA and FQGTGA. The CDR3 sequence is CASSLGAGSYNEQFF. Written as DNA, the CDR3 is TGTGCCAGCAGCTTAGGGGCGGGGTCCTACAATGAGCAGTTCTTC. Complete variable domain (other parts from reference TRBV7-3 and TRBJ2-1): GAGVSQTPSNKVTEKGKYVELRCDPISGHTALYWYRQSLGQGPEFLIYFQGTGAADDSGLPNDRFFAVRPEGSVSTLKIQRTERGDSAVYLCASSLGAGSYNEQFFGPGTRLTVL.

The J gene is TRBJ2-7, the V gene TRBV27, with TRBD2 matching 7 bases. J gave up 6 bases and V 5 bases, and 7 bases lay outside the gene matches. The CDR3 spans 13 residues. The germline V gene encodes CDR1 MNHEY and CDR2 SMNVEV (reference sequence). DNA of the CDR3: TGTGCCAGCAGTGATTGCGGGGGTTGCGAGCAGTACTTC. This translates into CASSDCGGCEQYF.

The chain links TRBV11-2 to TRBJ1-1; D uncertain. V was trimmed by 1 base and J by 10 bases, leaving 13 bases between them. The CDR3 is 13 amino acids. Germline V gene lookup returns CDR1 SGHAT and CDR2 FQNNGV. Here the CDR3 reads CASSLAGLSAAFF. The CDR3 DNA reads TGTGCCAGCAGCTTAGCAGGATTGTCGGCAGCTTTCTTT. Together with reference TRBV11-2 and TRBJ1-1, the CDR3 gives the full variable domain: EAGVAQSPRYKIIEKRQSVAFWCNPISGHATLYWYQQILGQGPKLLIQFQNNGVVDDSQLPKDRFSAERLKGVDSTLKIQPAKLEDSAVYLCASSLAGLSAAFFGQGTRLTVV.